Listed below are T cell receptor beta chains from one sample, sequenced in a study of blood T cell repertoires in COVID-19. Assay: immunoSEQ multiplex PCR; the TCRdb copy retains only in-frame clones and omits some. The data hold some 130,000 clones, with roughly 88% observed a single time. Sequenced material: peripheral blood. These receptors came from a man aged 50 to 60 with acute or convalescent COVID-19. CDR3s include the opening cysteine and the closing phenylalanine or tryptophan. D genes are given only for firm matches. The size field is filled for only some rows; it gives once, few, many or a size class.

size: -; D: -; J: TRBJ1-4; V: TRBV5-4; DNA: TGTGCCAGCAGCCTACTGGAGGGTAGCCCAACGACTAATGAAAAACTGTTTTTT; CDR3: CASSLLEGSPTTNEKLFF
size: -; D: -; J: TRBJ1-1; V: TRBV5-1; DNA: TGCGCCAGCAGCTTGGGACAGTCGGACACTGAAGCTTTCTTT; CDR3: CASSLGQSDTEAFF
size: -; D: TRBD1; J: TRBJ1-5; V: TRBV5-5; DNA: TGTGCCAGCAGCTTTCTGGACAGGGGTTCCCAGCAGCCCCAGCATTTT; CDR3: CASSFLDRGSQQPQHF
size: -; D: -; J: TRBJ1-4; V: TRBV4-2; DNA: TGTGCCAGCAGCCAAGGCGGTGCGGGTAATGAAAAACTGTTTTTT; CDR3: CASSQGGAGNEKLFF
size: -; D: -; J: TRBJ1-4; V: TRBV13; DNA: TGTGCCAGCAGCTTACGGGGGGTGAGTGAAAAACTGTTTTTT; CDR3: CASSLRGVSEKLFF
size: -; D: -; J: TRBJ1-3; V: TRBV4-1; DNA: TGCGCCAGCAGCCAACCCCCCTTTAACACCATATATTTT; CDR3: CASSQPPFNTIYF
size: -; D: TRBD2; J: TRBJ2-5; V: TRBV5-1; DNA: TGCGCCAGCAGCTTGGCAGGGCCGGGGAGGGTGGAGACCCAGTACTTC; CDR3: CASSLAGPGRVETQYF
size: -; D: -; J: TRBJ1-1; V: TRBV6-5; DNA: TGTGCCAGCAGGCGGGTCGTCAACACTGAAGCTTTCTTT; CDR3: CASRRVVNTEAFF
size: -; D: TRBD1; J: TRBJ1-1; V: TRBV5-5; DNA: TGTGCCAGCAAGCCTTACAGGGGGGAAGCTTTCTTT; CDR3: CASKPYRGEAFF
size: -; D: TRBD1; J: TRBJ1-5; V: TRBV7-2; DNA: TGTGCCAGCAGCTTAGGGGACAGGGGAGGAGGTCAGCCCCAGCATTTT; CDR3: CASSLGDRGGGQPQHF
size: -; D: TRBD1; J: TRBJ1-2; V: TRBV5-6; DNA: TGTGCCAGCAGCAGAGCCGGGACAGAGACTACTAACTATGGCTACACCTTC; CDR3: CASSRAGTETTNYGYTF
size: few; D: TRBD1; J: TRBJ1-2; V: TRBV28; DNA: TGTGCCAGTATACCGCCTATACCGGGACAGGGTGGGCATGGCTACACCTTC; CDR3: CASIPPIPGQGGHGYTF
size: once; D: -; J: TRBJ2-5; V: TRBV27; DNA: TGTGCCAGCAGTCCGCGCTTGGAAGAGACCCAGTACTTC; CDR3: CASSPRLEETQYF
size: -; D: TRBD2; J: TRBJ2-7; V: TRBV19; DNA: TGTGCCAGTAGTTGGAGGGCGGGAGACCCCTACGAGCAGTACTTC; CDR3: CASSWRAGDPYEQYF
size: -; D: TRBD1; J: TRBJ1-5; V: TRBV7-9; DNA: TGTGCCAGCAGCTTCGGGACAGGGGTCAATCAGCCCCAGCATTTT; CDR3: CASSFGTGVNQPQHF
size: -; D: -; J: TRBJ2-7; V: TRBV18; DNA: TGTGCCAGCTCACGCGACTCGGGGGAGCAGTACTTC; CDR3: CASSRDSGEQYF
size: -; D: TRBD1; J: TRBJ1-5; V: TRBV5-1; DNA: TGCGCCAGCAGCCCCGGGGACAGGGAGAGCAATCAGCCCCAGCATTTT; CDR3: CASSPGDRESNQPQHF
size: -; D: -; J: TRBJ1-2; V: TRBV9; DNA: TGTGCCAGCAGCCCTCAGGGATCCCCATATGGCTACACCTTC; CDR3: CASSPQGSPYGYTF
size: -; D: -; J: TRBJ2-7; V: TRBV28; DNA: TGTGCCAGCAGTTTGAGGGACGAGCAGTACTTC; CDR3: CASSLRDEQYF
size: -; D: -; J: TRBJ1-2; V: TRBV7-9; DNA: TGTGCCAGCACCCTAAAGGACTCTCCCTATGGCTACACCTTC; CDR3: CASTLKDSPYGYTF
size: -; D: TRBD2; J: TRBJ2-7; V: TRBV7-9; DNA: TGTGCCAGCAGTTCTAGCGGGGGGTACGAGCAGTACTTC; CDR3: CASSSSGGYEQYF
size: -; D: -; J: TRBJ1-1; V: TRBV5-1; DNA: TGCGCCAGCAGCTTGGAACAGCTAAAAATGAACACTGAAGCTTTCTTT; CDR3: CASSLEQLKMNTEAFF
size: -; D: -; J: TRBJ1-1; V: TRBV6-2/TRBV6-3; DNA: TGTGCCAGCAGCCCACTTTCGGCTGGAGTTACTGAAGCTTTCTTT; CDR3: CASSPLSAGVTEAFF
size: -; D: -; J: TRBJ2-2; V: TRBV11-3; DNA: TGTGCCAGCAGTCTAGGTCCGGAGGCCGGGGAGCTGTTTTTT; CDR3: CASSLGPEAGELFF
size: -; D: -; J: TRBJ2-5; V: TRBV14; DNA: TGTGCCAGCAGCCAAGGAATCCGGGACACCGAAGAGACCCAGTACTTC; CDR3: CASSQGIRDTEETQYF
size: -; D: -; J: TRBJ2-6; V: TRBV6-4; DNA: TGTGCCAGCAGTCACACCCGACTAACGGGGGCCAACGTCCTGACTTTC; CDR3: CASSHTRLTGANVLTF
size: few; D: -; J: TRBJ1-2; V: TRBV6-5; DNA: TGTGCCAGCAGGGGGCAGGGAAGATCTCGTGGCTACACCTTC; CDR3: CASRGQGRSRGYTF
size: -; D: -; J: TRBJ1-5; V: TRBV28; DNA: TGTGCCAGCAGTTTTTTGGGGGGATGGAGTCAGCCCCAGCATTTT; CDR3: CASSFLGGWSQPQHF
size: -; D: -; J: TRBJ2-7; V: TRBV3-1/TRBV3-2; DNA: TGTGCCAGCAGCCTGGGGGGCTACGAGCAGTACTTC; CDR3: CASSLGGYEQYF
size: -; D: -; J: TRBJ2-7; V: TRBV19; DNA: TGTGCCAGTAGTTATAGAGGAGTGAATCCGTACGAGCAGTACTTC; CDR3: CASSYRGVNPYEQYF
size: -; D: -; J: TRBJ1-1; V: TRBV20-1; DNA: TGCAGTGCTTCACAGGCTTTAGCTTTCTTT; CDR3: CSASQALAFF
size: -; D: -; J: TRBJ2-3; V: TRBV4-2; DNA: TGTGCCAGCAGCCAAGGAGTAGCGGAGCCAGATACGCAGTATTTT; CDR3: CASSQGVAEPDTQYF
size: -; D: -; J: TRBJ2-7; V: TRBV6-1; DNA: TGTGCCAGCAGCCCTATCCATCACGAGCAGTACTTC; CDR3: CASSPIHHEQYF
size: -; D: -; J: TRBJ2-7; V: TRBV11-2; DNA: TGTGCCAGCAGCTTAAAACTGCTCTACGAGCAGTACTTC; CDR3: CASSLKLLYEQYF
size: -; D: -; J: TRBJ2-5; V: TRBV28; DNA: TGTGCCAGCAGTTCGTGGCAGGGCCTCCAAGAGACCCAGTACTTC; CDR3: CASSSWQGLQETQYF
size: -; D: TRBD1; J: TRBJ2-5; V: TRBV3-1/TRBV3-2; DNA: TGTGCCAGCAGCCAGGTCGGACAGGGAAAAGGGACCCAGTACTTC; CDR3: CASSQVGQGKGTQYF
size: once; D: TRBD2; J: TRBJ2-5; V: TRBV19; DNA: TGTGCCAGTAGTATAACGCTAGCGGGAGGGCAAGAGACCCAGTACTTC; CDR3: CASSITLAGGQETQYF
size: -; D: TRBD1; J: TRBJ1-1; V: TRBV3-1/TRBV3-2; DNA: TGTGCCAGCAGCCAGGTCAGACAGGGGAACACTGAAGCTTTCTTT; CDR3: CASSQVRQGNTEAFF
size: -; D: -; J: TRBJ1-1; V: TRBV18; DNA: TGTGCCAGCTCACCACCGGGGCAGGGTGAAGCTTTCTTT; CDR3: CASSPPGQGEAFF
size: once; D: -; J: TRBJ1-6; V: TRBV3-1/TRBV3-2; DNA: TGTGCCAGCAGCCAAGGGCGGGGGAGCAATTCACCCCTCCACTTT; CDR3: CASSQGRGSNSPLHF
size: -; D: TRBD1; J: TRBJ2-1; V: TRBV10-3; DNA: TGTGCCATACAGGGGAGCTCCTACAATGAGCAGTTCTTC; CDR3: CAIQGSSYNEQFF
size: -; D: -; J: TRBJ1-2; V: TRBV6-5; DNA: TGTGCCAGCAGTTACTCGCCGGGGGGCTATGGCTACACCTTC; CDR3: CASSYSPGGYGYTF
size: once; D: TRBD1; J: TRBJ2-1; V: TRBV2; DNA: TGTGCCAGCGGACAGGGTGAAGTCAATGAGCAGTTCTTC; CDR3: CASGQGEVNEQFF
size: -; D: TRBD2; J: TRBJ2-1; V: TRBV5-1; DNA: TGCGCCAGCAGCTTTAGGGGACTAGCGGGAGGCCCTTTCCTTTCCTACAATGAGCAGTTCTTC; CDR3: CASSFRGLAGGPFLSYNEQFF
size: -; D: TRBD1; J: TRBJ2-7; V: TRBV12-3/TRBV12-4; DNA: TGTGCCAGCAGTCCGATTACAGGGGACGAGCAGTACTTC; CDR3: CASSPITGDEQYF
size: few; D: -; J: TRBJ1-2; V: TRBV30; DNA: TGTGCCTGGAGTACAGGGACCCTAACTAACTATGGCTACACCTTC; CDR3: CAWSTGTLTNYGYTF
size: few; D: TRBD1; J: TRBJ1-2; V: TRBV30; DNA: TGTGCCTGGAGTGGGACAGGGTTTTATGGCTACACCTTC; CDR3: CAWSGTGFYGYTF
size: -; D: TRBD2; J: TRBJ2-3; V: TRBV5-1; DNA: TGCGCCAGCAGCGTACCCTTCCGGGGGGGCACAGATACGCAGTATTTT; CDR3: CASSVPFRGGTDTQYF
size: -; D: TRBD1; J: TRBJ1-2; V: TRBV7-2; DNA: TGTGCCAGCAGCTTAAACAGGGGTTATGGCTACACCTTC; CDR3: CASSLNRGYGYTF
size: -; D: -; J: TRBJ1-3; V: TRBV6-5; DNA: TGTGCCAGCAGTTGGAGCTCTGGAAACACCATATATTTT; CDR3: CASSWSSGNTIYF
size: -; D: -; J: TRBJ2-2; V: TRBV19; DNA: TGTGCCAGTGACCGGAGGCACACCGGGGAGCTGTTTTTT; CDR3: CASDRRHTGELFF
size: -; D: -; J: TRBJ1-1; V: TRBV28; DNA: TGTGCCAGCAGTTTTATGAGCACTGAAGCTTTCTTT; CDR3: CASSFMSTEAFF
size: -; D: -; J: TRBJ1-5; V: TRBV27; DNA: TGTGCCAGCAGCGCCCGTCCCCAGCAGCCCCAGCATTTT; CDR3: CASSARPQQPQHF
size: -; D: TRBD1; J: TRBJ1-1; V: TRBV6-1; DNA: TGTGCCAGCAGTGAACAGGGGGCGATCACTGAAGCTTTCTTT; CDR3: CASSEQGAITEAFF